The 24 T cell receptor beta chains presented below share a single source sample, sequenced in a study of PD-1 blockade in classical Hodgkin lymphoma. Every patient was affected by relapse after autologous stem cell transplantation, while exposure to brentuximab vedotin was not uniform. Using magnetic negative selection, the CD4+ T cells were separated out of thawed PBMCs. Using immunoSEQ multiplex PCR, the repertoire was profiled, and TCRdb retains in-frame clones only, with some absent. The sample has about 35,000 clones, about nine tenths seen once; the top ten hold roughly 0.2%. The sample in question was CD4+ T cells from blood, obtained at baseline. Source of these receptors: a human donor with classical Hodgkin lymphoma.

The CDR3 reads CASSRTRAVIGYTF. DNA for the CDR3: TGTGCCAGCAGTCGGACACGGGCCGTGATTGGCTACACCTTC. The genes are TRBV6-5 and TRBJ1-2; D is possibly TRBD1 (5 bases). Trimming took off 5 bases at V and 7 bases at J, with 17 bases between the two ends. Germline CDR1 and CDR2: MNHEY and SVGAGI. This CDR3 has 14 residues.

This clone was found a few times. The chain recombines TRBV10-1 with TRBJ1-1; D is ambiguous. The CDR3 is 11 amino acids. V shed 4 bases and J shed 2 bases, with 2 bases lying between them. In germline, CDR1 is WNHNN, CDR2 SYGVQD (reference sequence). CDR3 in amino acids: CASSANTEAFF. CDR3 nucleotides: TGCGCCAGCAGTGCAAACACTGAAGCTTTCTTT.

The chain is built from TRBV28 and TRBJ2-3, with D uncertain. The length of the CDR3 is 11 residues. Looked up from germline, CDR1 is MDHEN and CDR2 is SYDVKM. V lost 4 bases to trimming and J lost 8 bases, with 7 bases between them. CDR3 bases: TGTGCCAGCAGTTCCGTCCTTACGCAGTATTTT. It translates to CASSSVLTQYF.

The V gene is TRBV6-1, the J gene TRBJ1-1; the D is unclear. V was pared by 1 base and J by 7 bases, with 25 bases between. This CDR3 is built from 18 residues. Looked up from germline, CDR1 is MNHNS and CDR2 is SASEGT. CDR3 DNA sequence: TGTGCCAGCAGTGAAGGAGGTGGGTTGCGGGGTAGAATCGTTGAAGCTTTCTTT. It translates to CASSEGGGLRGRIVEAFF.

CDR3 region: CASSANRAQEDQPQHF. The CDR3 nucleotides are TGTGCCAGCAGTGCCAACAGGGCCCAAGAGGATCAGCCCCAGCATTTT. This chain uses TRBV6-1 with TRBJ1-5; perhaps TRBD1 as D (6 bases). V was cut by 4 bases and J by 5 bases, with 18 bases left in between. CDR1 MNHNS and CDR2 SASEGT come from the germline V gene. The CDR3 is 16 amino acids.

The CDR3 DNA follows: TGTGCCAGCAGCTTAGGAATAGGGTTCAGCCTGTACTTC. Its translation: CASSLGIGFSLYF. The chain has TRBV7-2 and TRBJ2-7; D uncertain. CDR3 length: 13 amino acids. V lost 1 base, J lost 12 bases, and 16 bases lay in between. Per the germline V gene, CDR1 is SGHTA and CDR2 is FQGNSA.

V and J are TRBV11-2 and TRBJ1-2; no definite D call. The germline V gene has CDR1 SGHAT and CDR2 FQNNGV. V was cut by 7 bases and J by 3 bases, with 18 bases left in between. This CDR3 is 15 amino acids long. The CDR3 bases are TGTGCCAGCACCAGGACCAGCCCGGGTTACTATGGCTACACCTTC. This codes for CASTRTSPGYYGYTF. Drawing the rest from reference TRBV11-2 and TRBJ1-2, the complete variable domain is EAGVAQSPRYKIIEKRQSVAFWCNPISGHATLYWYQQILGQGPKLLIQFQNNGVVDDSQLPKDRFSAERLKGVDSTLKIQPAKLEDSAVYLCASTRTSPGYYGYTFGSGTRLTVV.

The chain carries TRBV18 and TRBJ2-7; D remains unclear. The CDR3 runs 14 residues. Trimming removed 6 bases at V and 2 bases at J, with 14 bases between. From germline, CDR1 is KGHSH and CDR2 LQKENI. CDR3 DNA sequence: TGTGCCAGCTCCCCGGAGAGATTCACCTACGAGCAGTACTTC. Amino acids: CASSPERFTYEQYF.

The chain couples TRBV7-9 to TRBJ1-3, with D maybe TRBD1 (6 bases). V was shortened by 2 bases and J by 0 bases, with 20 bases between the two germline ends. In germline, CDR1 is SEHNR, CDR2 FQNEAQ (reference sequence). The CDR3 length is 19 residues. The CDR3 DNA is TGTGCCAGCAGCTTAAGTATTGTTTGGGACACGAGCTCTGGAAACACCATATATTTT. This gives the protein CASSLSIVWDTSSGNTIYF.

The chain couples TRBV5-1 to TRBJ1-1; D possibly corresponds to TRBD1 (6 bases). This CDR3 comprises 14 residues. Germline lookup yields CDR1 SGHRS and CDR2 YFSETQ. The ends were cut back, 0 bases at V and 3 bases at J, with 9 bases in the middle. The CDR3 nucleotides are TGCGCCAGCAGCTTGGCCTCAGGGGACACTGAAGCTTTCTTT. As protein: CASSLASGDTEAFF.

The V gene is TRBV5-1, the J gene TRBJ2-2; D remains ambiguous. CDR1 and CDR2 (germline): SGHRS, YFSETQ. V lost 4 bases to trimming and J lost 7 bases, with 14 bases between them. The CDR3 covers 14 residues. CDR3 sequence (DNA): TGCGCCAGCAGCCTGGGCGAAGTGGGCGGGGAGCTGTTTTTT. It is translated as CASSLGEVGGELFF.

The chain joins TRBV7-9 to TRBJ2-2; D is ambiguous. With 2 bases removed from V and 2 bases from J, the gap between germline ends came to 3 bases. CDR1 SEHNR and CDR2 FQNEAQ come from the germline V gene (reference sequence). The CDR3 runs 13 residues. Here the CDR3 DNA reads TGTGCCAGCAGCTTAAGCAACACCGGGGAGCTGTTTTTT. Translation gives CASSLSNTGELFF.

The rearrangement joins TRBV6-6 to TRBJ2-7, with 7 bases lining up with TRBD1. Per germline, CDR1 MNHNY and CDR2 SVGAGI (reference sequence). The junction had 9 bases not matched to a gene; V was cut back by 5 bases and J by 2 bases. The CDR3 is 15 amino acids. CDR3 nucleotides: TGTGCCAGCAGTACACGGACAGGTAGGGCCTACGAGCAGTACTTC. It yields the protein CASSTRTGRAYEQYF.

This chain joins TRBV12-5 and TRBJ1-5; maybe TRBD1 (6 bases). CDR1 and CDR2 (germline): LGHNT, FRNRAP. V lost 6 bases, J lost 2 bases, and 11 bases lay in between. The CDR3 is 14 residues long. Here the CDR3 reads CASGPTGRNQPQHF. CDR3 nucleotide sequence: TGTGCTAGTGGCCCTACAGGGCGCAATCAGCCCCAGCATTTT. Full variable domain (remainder filled in from reference TRBV12-5 and TRBJ1-5): DARVTQTPRHKVTEMGQEVTMRCQPILGHNTVFWYRQTMMQGLELLAYFRNRAPLDDSGMPKDRFSAEMPDATLATLKIQPSEPRDSAVYFCASGPTGRNQPQHFGDGTRLSIL.

V usage is TRBV30 and J usage is TRBJ1-1; possible D gene TRBD1, 6 bases. Germline values: CDR1 GTSNPN, CDR2 SVGIG (reference sequence). The germline V and J ends were trimmed by 1 base and 0 bases, with 15 bases remaining between them. The CDR3 runs 16 residues. The CDR3 here is CAWSAWGGPMNTEAFF. CDR3 sequence (DNA): TGTGCCTGGAGTGCATGGGGGGGCCCGATGAACACTGAAGCTTTCTTT.

The chain has TRBV10-2 and TRBJ2-7; D unclear. The V end lost 3 bases, the J end lost 6 bases, and 9 bases lay between the germline ends. CDR1 and CDR2 (germline): WSHSY, SAAADI. This CDR3 comprises 12 residues. CDR3: CASSDSPLEQYF. The CDR3 coding sequence is TGCGCCAGCAGTGACAGCCCGCTCGAGCAGTACTTC.

The genes are TRBV6-1 and TRBJ2-1; maybe TRBD2 (7 bases). The length of the CDR3 is 14 residues. Trimming took 7 bases from V and 4 from J, leaving 14 bases between them. Germline V lookup: CDR1 MNHNS, CDR2 SASEGT. The CDR3 DNA sequence: TGTGCCAGCACCGCGGGGGCAAAATACAATGAGCAGTTCTTC. This gives the protein CASTAGAKYNEQFF.

The CDR3 region has the DNA TGTGCCAGCAGTACGGGGGACGATCGCAATCAGCCCCAGCATTTT. Its translation: CASSTGDDRNQPQHF. The gene calls are TRBV27 and TRBJ1-5; a weak D match, TRBD1 (5 bases). Germline values: CDR1 MNHEY, CDR2 SMNVEV (reference sequence). V dropped 5 bases and J dropped 2 bases, with 13 bases sitting between them. This CDR3 contains 15 residues.

The chain recombines TRBV4-2 with TRBJ2-1; maybe TRBD1 (6 bases). CDR1 and CDR2 from the germline V gene are LGHNA and YNFKEQ. This CDR3 has 14 residues. The V end was cut by 1 base, the J end by 6 bases, with 10 bases between. This CDR3 reads CASSQGTGSNEQFF. In nucleotides, the CDR3 is TGTGCCAGCAGCCAAGGAACAGGGAGCAATGAGCAGTTCTTC.

The chain carries TRBV10-1 and TRBJ1-5; TRBD1 agrees at 7 bases. The CDR3 covers 15 residues. The V gene end was trimmed by 6 bases and the J gene end by 0 bases; junction bases not matched to a gene: 5. Germline V gene lookup returns CDR1 WNHNN and CDR2 SYGVQD (reference sequence). This CDR3 reads CASRTGSHSNQPQHF. CDR3 nucleotides: TGCGCCAGCAGGACAGGGTCCCATAGCAATCAGCCCCAGCATTTT.

The chain joins TRBV5-4 to TRBJ1-2, with D maybe TRBD1 (6 bases). Per germline, CDR1 SGHNT and CDR2 YYREEE (reference sequence). CDR3 length: 16 residues. Trimming shortened V by 4 bases and J by 0 bases, and 16 bases separated the two germline ends. Here the CDR3 DNA reads TGTGCCAGCAGCACGACAGGCCGGCGGGCTAACTATGGCTACACCTTC. It is translated as CASSTTGRRANYGYTF.

The chain employs TRBV5-1 and TRBJ2-1; D remains ambiguous. CDR1 is SGHRS, CDR2 YFSETQ, per germline. Between the trimmed V and J ends, which lost 3 bases and 6 bases, there was a span of 16 bases. This CDR3 is 15 amino acids long. The CDR3 nucleotides read TGCGCCAGCAGCTCTGTACTCCCCGTCGGCAATGAGCAGTTCTTC. Amino acids: CASSSVLPVGNEQFF. Complete variable domain (other parts from reference TRBV5-1 and TRBJ2-1): KAGVTQTPRYLIKTRGQQVTLSCSPISGHRSVSWYQQTPGQGLQFLFEYFSETQRNKGNFPGRFSGRQFSNSRSEMNVSTLELGDSALYLCASSSVLPVGNEQFFGPGTRLTVL.

J is TRBJ2-1 and V is TRBV28, with 10 bases lining up with TRBD2. CDR3 length: 15 residues. V shed 7 bases, J shed 2 bases, and the junction held 5 bases outside the gene matches. The V gene's germline CDR1 is MDHEN and CDR2 SYDVKM. This chain's CDR3 is CASIPSGSAYNEQFF. CDR3 DNA sequence: TGTGCCAGCATCCCTAGCGGGAGTGCCTACAATGAGCAGTTCTTC.

The rearrangement links TRBV4-1 to TRBJ1-2; TRBD1 aligns across 7 bases. Unmatched junction bases numbered 7, after V lost 2 bases and J lost 4 bases. Germline V CDR1 and CDR2: MGHRA, YSYEKL. The CDR3 runs 15 residues. The CDR3 loop reads CASSQLTGMSYGYTF. CDR3 coding DNA: TGCGCCAGCAGCCAATTGACAGGGATGAGCTATGGCTACACCTTC.